This entry is about one T cell receptor beta chain. Its cognate antigen is unknown. Produced via immunoSEQ multiplex PCR; TCRdb's table is partial and in-frame only. The sample contains about 61,000 clones, approximately 80% of which appear only once. This specimen comes from a study of vaccination effects on CD4 cells after COVID-19. Germline V gene data show CDR1 as MNHEY and CDR2 as SVGAGI. V lost 2 bases, J lost 4 bases, and 2 bases stayed unmatched. The CDR3 is 14 amino acids. Before any sequencing was done, the ViraFEST assay used viral peptide pools to expand antigen-specific CD4+ T cells. Researchers isolated CD4+ T cells once approximately ten days of culture had elapsed.

The genes are TRBV6-5 and TRBJ2-5, with 9 bases matching TRBD2. This clonotype was sampled from a human donor who received a COVID-19 vaccine. The specimen was CD4+ T cells from PBMCs cultured with HCoV-229E spike peptides, collected before COVID-19 vaccination. The chain's CDR3 is CASSYQRGVETQYF. The CDR3 DNA is TGTGCCAGCAGTTACCAGCGGGGGGTAGAGACCCAGTACTTC.